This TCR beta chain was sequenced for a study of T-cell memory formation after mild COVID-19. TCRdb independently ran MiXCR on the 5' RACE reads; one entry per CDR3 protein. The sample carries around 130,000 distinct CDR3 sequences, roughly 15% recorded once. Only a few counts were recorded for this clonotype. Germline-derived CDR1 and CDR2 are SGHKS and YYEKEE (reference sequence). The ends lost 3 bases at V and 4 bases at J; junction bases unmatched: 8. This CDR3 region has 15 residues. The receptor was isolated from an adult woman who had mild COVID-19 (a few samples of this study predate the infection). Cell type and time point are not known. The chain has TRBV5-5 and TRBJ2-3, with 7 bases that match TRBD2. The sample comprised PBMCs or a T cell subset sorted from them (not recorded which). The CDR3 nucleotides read TGTGCCAGCAGCTCCGATCCGGGAGGTTCAGATACGCAGTATTTT. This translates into CASSSDPGGSDTQYF. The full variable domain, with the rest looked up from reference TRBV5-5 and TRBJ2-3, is DAGVTQSPTHLIKTRGQQVTLRCSPISGHKSVSWYQQVLGQGPQFIFQYYEKEERGRGNFPDRFSARQFPNYSSELNVNALLLGDSALYLCASSSDPGGSDTQYFGPGTRLTVL.